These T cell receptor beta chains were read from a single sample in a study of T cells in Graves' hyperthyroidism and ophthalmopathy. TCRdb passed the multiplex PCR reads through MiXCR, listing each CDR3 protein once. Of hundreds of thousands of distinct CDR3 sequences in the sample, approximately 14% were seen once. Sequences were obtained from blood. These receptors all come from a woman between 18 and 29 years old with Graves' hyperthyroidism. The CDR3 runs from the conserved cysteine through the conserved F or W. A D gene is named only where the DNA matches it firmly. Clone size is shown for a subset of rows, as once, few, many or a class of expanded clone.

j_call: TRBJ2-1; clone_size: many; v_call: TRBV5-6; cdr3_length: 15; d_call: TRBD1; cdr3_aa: CASSTGQGSYNEQFF; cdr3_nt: TGTGCCAGCAGCACTGGACAGGGGAGCTACAATGAGCAGTTCTTC
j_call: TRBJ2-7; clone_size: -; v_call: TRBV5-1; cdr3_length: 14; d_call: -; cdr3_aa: CASSSQQGPYEQYF; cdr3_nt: TGCGCCAGCAGCTCCCAGCAGGGGCCCTACGAGCAGTACTTC
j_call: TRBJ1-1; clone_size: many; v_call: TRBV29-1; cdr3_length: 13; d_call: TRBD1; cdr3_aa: CSVQTGSNTEAFF; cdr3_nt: TGCAGCGTTCAGACAGGGTCGAACACTGAAGCTTTCTTT
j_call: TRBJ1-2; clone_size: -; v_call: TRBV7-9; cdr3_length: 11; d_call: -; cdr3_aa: CAQGNHYGYTF; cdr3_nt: TGTGCCCAGGGTAATCACTATGGCTACACCTTC
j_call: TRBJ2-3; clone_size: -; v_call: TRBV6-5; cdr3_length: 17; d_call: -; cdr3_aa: CASSYSGSYSGTDTQYF; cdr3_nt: TGTGCCAGCAGTTACTCGGGAAGCTACTCTGGGACAGATACGCAGTATTTT
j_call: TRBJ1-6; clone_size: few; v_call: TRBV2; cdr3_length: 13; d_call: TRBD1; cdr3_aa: CASRGDRKSPLHF; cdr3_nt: TGTGCCAGCAGAGGGGACAGGAAATCACCCCTCCACTTT
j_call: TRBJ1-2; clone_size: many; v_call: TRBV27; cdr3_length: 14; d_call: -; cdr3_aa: CASRAGADLGGYTF; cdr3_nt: TGTGCCAGCAGGGCAGGGGCTGATTTGGGGGGCTACACCTTC
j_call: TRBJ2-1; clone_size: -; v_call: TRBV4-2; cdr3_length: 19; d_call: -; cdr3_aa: CASSPAGQIIGSSYNEQFF; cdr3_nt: TGTGCCAGCAGCCCGGCGGGACAGATAATTGGAAGCTCCTACAATGAGCAGTTCTTC
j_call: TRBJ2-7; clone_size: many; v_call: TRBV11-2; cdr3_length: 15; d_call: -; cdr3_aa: CASSLDRVGVSEQYF; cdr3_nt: TGTGCCAGCAGCTTAGACAGGGTCGGGGTGAGCGAGCAGTACTTC
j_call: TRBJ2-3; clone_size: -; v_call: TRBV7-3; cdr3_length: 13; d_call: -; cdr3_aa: CVSSLWGTDTQYF; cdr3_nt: TGTGTCAGCAGCTTATGGGGCACAGATACGCAGTATTTT
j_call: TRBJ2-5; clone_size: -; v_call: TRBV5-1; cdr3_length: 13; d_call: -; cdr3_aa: CASMRRVGETQYF; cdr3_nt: TGCGCCAGCATGAGAAGGGTCGGAGAGACCCAGTACTTC
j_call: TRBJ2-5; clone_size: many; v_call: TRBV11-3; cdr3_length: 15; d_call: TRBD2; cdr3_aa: CASSPGTSGTETQYF; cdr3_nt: TGTGCCAGCAGCCCCGGGACTAGCGGGACGGAGACCCAGTACTTC
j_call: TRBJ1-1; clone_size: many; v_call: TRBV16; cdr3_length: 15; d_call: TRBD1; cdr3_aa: CASSQYRGINTEAFF; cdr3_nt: TGTGCCAGCAGCCAATACAGGGGGATTAACACTGAAGCTTTCTTT
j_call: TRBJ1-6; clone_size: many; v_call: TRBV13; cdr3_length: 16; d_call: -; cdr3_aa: CASSSLGQGGRSPLHF; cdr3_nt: TGTGCCAGCAGCTCCCTGGGGCAAGGGGGTCGATCACCCCTCCACTTT
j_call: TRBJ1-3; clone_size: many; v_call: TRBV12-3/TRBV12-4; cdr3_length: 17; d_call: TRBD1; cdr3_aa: CASSPRQGARSGNTIYF; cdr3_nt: TGTGCCAGCAGTCCCCGACAGGGGGCCCGATCTGGAAACACCATATATTTT
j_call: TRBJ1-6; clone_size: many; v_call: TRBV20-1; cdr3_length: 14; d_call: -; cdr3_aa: CSAPGTTYNSPLHF; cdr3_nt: TGCAGTGCTCCCGGGACAACCTATAATTCACCCCTCCACTTT
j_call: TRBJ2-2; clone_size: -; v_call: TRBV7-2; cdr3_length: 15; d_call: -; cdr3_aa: CASSLDGSNTGELFF; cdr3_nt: TGTGCCAGCAGCTTAGACGGTTCGAACACCGGGGAGCTGTTTTTT
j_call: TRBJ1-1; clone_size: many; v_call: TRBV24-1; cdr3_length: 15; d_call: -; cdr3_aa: CATSDSGTGNTEAFF; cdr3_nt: TGTGCCACCAGTGACTCCGGGACGGGGAACACTGAAGCTTTCTTT
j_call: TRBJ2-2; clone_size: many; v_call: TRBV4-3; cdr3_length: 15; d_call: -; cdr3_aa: CASSQHVANTGELFF; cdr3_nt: TGCGCCAGCAGCCAACACGTGGCTAACACCGGGGAGCTGTTTTTT
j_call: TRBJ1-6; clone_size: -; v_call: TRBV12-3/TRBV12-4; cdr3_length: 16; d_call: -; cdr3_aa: CASSLGMGSSASPLHF; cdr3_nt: TGTGCCAGCAGTTTAGGGATGGGCTCCTCCGCTTCACCCCTCCACTTT
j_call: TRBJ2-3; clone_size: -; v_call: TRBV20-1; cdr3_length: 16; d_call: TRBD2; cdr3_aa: CSASFGLAADTDTQYF; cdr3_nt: TGCAGTGCTAGCTTCGGACTAGCGGCAGACACAGATACGCAGTATTTT
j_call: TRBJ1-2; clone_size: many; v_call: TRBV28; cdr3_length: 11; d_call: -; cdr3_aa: CASSLKNGYTF; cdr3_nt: TGTGCCAGCAGTTTGAAAAATGGCTACACCTTC
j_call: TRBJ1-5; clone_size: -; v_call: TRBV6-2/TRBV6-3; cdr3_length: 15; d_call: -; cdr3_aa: CASSSSRRGRQPQHF; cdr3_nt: TGTGCCAGCAGTTCCTCAAGGCGGGGGCGGCAGCCCCAGCATTTT
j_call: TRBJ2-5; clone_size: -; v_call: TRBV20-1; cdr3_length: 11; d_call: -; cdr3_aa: CSATHQETQYF; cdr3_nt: TGCAGTGCTACCCACCAAGAGACCCAGTACTTC
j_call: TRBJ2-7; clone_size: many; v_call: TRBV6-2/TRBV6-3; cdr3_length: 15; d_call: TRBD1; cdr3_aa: CASSGDSLLRYEQYF; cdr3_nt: TGTGCCAGCAGTGGGGACAGTCTATTACGTTACGAGCAGTACTTC
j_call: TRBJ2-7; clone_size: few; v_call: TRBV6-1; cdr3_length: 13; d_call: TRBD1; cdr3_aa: CASNRDRAYEQYF; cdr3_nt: TGTGCCAGCAATCGGGACAGGGCCTACGAGCAGTACTTC
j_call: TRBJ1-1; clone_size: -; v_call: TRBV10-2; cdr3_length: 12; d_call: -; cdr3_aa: CASRPSNTEAFF; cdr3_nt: TGCGCCAGCAGGCCGTCGAACACTGAAGCTTTCTTT
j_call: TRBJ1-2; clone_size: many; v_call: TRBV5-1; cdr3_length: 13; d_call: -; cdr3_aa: CASSIQTNYGYTF; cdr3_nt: TGCGCCAGCAGCATTCAGACCAACTATGGCTACACCTTC
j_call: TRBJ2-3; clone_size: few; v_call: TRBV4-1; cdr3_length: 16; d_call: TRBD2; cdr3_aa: CASSRGGVTSTDTQYF; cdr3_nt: TGCGCCAGCAGCCGGGGGGGGGTCACTAGCACAGATACGCAGTATTTT
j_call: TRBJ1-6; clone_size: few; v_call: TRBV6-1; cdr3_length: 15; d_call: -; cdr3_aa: CASSEAPPPNSPLHF; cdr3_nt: TGTGCCAGCAGTGAAGCGCCCCCCCCGAATTCACCCCTCCACTTT
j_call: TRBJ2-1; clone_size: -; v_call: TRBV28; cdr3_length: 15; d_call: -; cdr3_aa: CASRGMGGTYNEQFF; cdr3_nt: TGTGCCAGCAGAGGTATGGGGGGCACCTACAATGAGCAGTTCTTC
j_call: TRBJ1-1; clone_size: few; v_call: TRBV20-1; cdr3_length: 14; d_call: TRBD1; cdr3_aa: CSARRTGGNTEAFF; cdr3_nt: TGCAGTGCTAGAAGGACAGGGGGAAACACTGAAGCTTTCTTT
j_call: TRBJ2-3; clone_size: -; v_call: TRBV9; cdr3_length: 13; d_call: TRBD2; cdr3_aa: CATSRGGADTQYF; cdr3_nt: TGTGCCACCTCCCGGGGAGGGGCAGATACGCAGTATTTT
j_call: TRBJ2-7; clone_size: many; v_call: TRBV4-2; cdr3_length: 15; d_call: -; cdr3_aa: CASSQPSGQVNEQYF; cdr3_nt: TGTGCCAGCAGCCAGCCAAGTGGCCAGGTTAACGAGCAGTACTTC
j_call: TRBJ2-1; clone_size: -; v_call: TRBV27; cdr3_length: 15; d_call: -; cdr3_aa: CASSLRWSSYNEQFF; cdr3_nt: TGTGCCAGCAGTTTAAGGTGGAGCTCCTACAATGAGCAGTTCTTC
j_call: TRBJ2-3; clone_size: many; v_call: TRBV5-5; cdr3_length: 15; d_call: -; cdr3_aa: CASSLTGKVPDTQYF; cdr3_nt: TGTGCCAGCAGCTTGACAGGGAAGGTCCCAGATACGCAGTATTTT
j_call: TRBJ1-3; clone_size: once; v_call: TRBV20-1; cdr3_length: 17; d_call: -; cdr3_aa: CSAGPDVRGISGNTIYF; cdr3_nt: TGCAGTGCTGGACCAGACGTTAGGGGAATCTCTGGAAACACCATATACTTT
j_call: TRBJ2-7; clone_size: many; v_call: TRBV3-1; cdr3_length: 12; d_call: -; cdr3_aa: CASSLIQGEQYF; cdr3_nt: TGTGCCAGCAGCTTAATACAGGGCGAGCAGTACTTC
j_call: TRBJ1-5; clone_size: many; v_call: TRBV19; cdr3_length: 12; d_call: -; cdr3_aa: CASSIGNQPQHF; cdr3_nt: TGTGCCAGTAGTATTGGCAATCAGCCCCAGCATTTT
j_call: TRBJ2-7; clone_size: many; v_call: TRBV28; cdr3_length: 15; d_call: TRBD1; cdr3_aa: CASSTGLRTGREQYF; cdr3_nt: TGTGCCAGCAGTACCGGCCTCCGGACAGGCAGAGAGCAGTACTTC
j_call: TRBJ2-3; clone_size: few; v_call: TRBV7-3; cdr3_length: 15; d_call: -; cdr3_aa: CASSQGWGATDTQYF; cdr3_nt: TGTGCCAGCAGCCAGGGGTGGGGGGCCACAGATACGCAGTATTTT
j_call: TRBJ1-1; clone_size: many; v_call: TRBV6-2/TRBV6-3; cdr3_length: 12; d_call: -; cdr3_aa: CASSSIDTEAFF; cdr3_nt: TGTGCCAGCAGTTCGATAGACACTGAAGCTTTCTTT
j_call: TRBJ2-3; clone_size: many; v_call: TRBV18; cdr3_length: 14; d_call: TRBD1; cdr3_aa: CASSFTGGADTQYF; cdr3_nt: TGTGCCAGCTCATTTACAGGGGGCGCAGATACGCAGTATTTT
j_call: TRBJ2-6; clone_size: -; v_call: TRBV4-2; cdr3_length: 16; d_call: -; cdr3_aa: CASSPPRATGANVLTF; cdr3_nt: TGTGCCAGCAGCCCCCCTCGGGCTACCGGGGCCAACGTCCTGACTTTC
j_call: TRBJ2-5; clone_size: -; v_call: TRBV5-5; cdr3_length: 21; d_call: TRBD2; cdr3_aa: CAYARAPHRTDLAEREETQYF; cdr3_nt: TGTGCCTACGCCAGGGCCCCCCATCGCACCGATCTAGCGGAACGTGAAGAGACCCAGTACTTC
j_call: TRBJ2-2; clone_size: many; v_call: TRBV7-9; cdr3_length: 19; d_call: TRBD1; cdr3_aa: CASSLLDRGAIQNTGELFF; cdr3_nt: TGTGCCAGCAGCTTACTGGACAGGGGGGCTATCCAGAACACCGGGGAGCTGTTTTTT